One sample yielded the 13 T cell receptor beta chains listed below, sequenced in a study of cytomegalovirus exposure and HLA in healthy donors. Primers included in the PCR were 60 Vbeta and 13 Jbeta primers. Method: immunoSEQ multiplex PCR; TCRdb's copy keeps in-frame clones and lacks some. This sample yields roughly 44,000 clones, of which approximately 81% are seen a single time; around 3% belongs to the top ten. Sequencing was performed on PBMCs. These receptor sequences come from a man between 50 and 59 years old in good health and CMV-seronegative.

By share of the sample, this clone is medium-sized. This chain connects TRBV7-3 to TRBJ2-5; TRBD2 might be the D (7 bases). V dropped 1 base and J dropped 2 bases, with 14 bases sitting between them. Germline V gene lookup returns CDR1 SGHTA and CDR2 FQGTGA. This CDR3 contains 16 residues. The DNA for the CDR3 is TGTGCCAGCAGCTTAAATGCGGGGGCGGGGCAAGAGACCCAGTACTTC. This translates into CASSLNAGAGQETQYF. The complete variable domain, with remaining parts taken from reference TRBV7-3 and TRBJ2-5, reads GAGVSQTPSNKVTEKGKYVELRCDPISGHTALYWYRQSLGQGPEFLIYFQGTGAADDSGLPNDRFFAVRPEGSVSTLKIQRTERGDSAVYLCASSLNAGAGQETQYFGPGTRLLVL.

The chain is built from TRBV15 and TRBJ1-4; 9 bases agree with TRBD1. Germline V gives CDR1 LNHNV, CDR2 YYDKDF (reference sequence). Unmatched junction bases numbered 11, after V lost 3 bases and J lost 0 bases. The CDR3 is made up of 19 amino acids. Written as DNA, the CDR3 is TGTGCCACCAGCAGTGCAGGGACAGGGTTTTATGCAACTAATGAAAAACTGTTTTTT. Residues: CATSSAGTGFYATNEKLFF.

The chain is built from TRBV9 and TRBJ2-1; 8 bases match TRBD2. Germline CDR1 SGDLS, CDR2 YYNGEE. With 2 bases clipped from V and 4 bases from J, the junction kept 5 bases outside the gene matches. The CDR3 runs to 15 residues. In DNA, the CDR3 is TGTGCCAGCAGCGTTCTGAGCGGGAGTTACAATGAGCAGTTCTTC. It yields the protein CASSVLSGSYNEQFF.

V is TRBV7-2 and J is TRBJ2-7, with TRBD2 identical over 10 bases. The V gene's germline CDR1 is SGHTA and CDR2 FQGNSA. The length of the CDR3 is 14 residues. V lost 4 bases to trimming and J lost 2 bases; unmatched junction nucleotides: 2. DNA for the CDR3: TGTGCCAGCAGCTCAGCGGGAGGGCCCTACGAGCAGTACTTC. Translating gives CASSSAGGPYEQYF.

This clone has only one observation. The gene calls are TRBV14 and TRBJ2-5, with 8 bases fitting TRBD1. CDR1 and CDR2 (germline): SGHDN, FVKESK. This CDR3 contains 15 residues. Trimming cost V 1 base and J 4 bases; bases outside gene matches: 5. CDR3 region: CASSQVARGRETQYF. The CDR3 DNA follows: TGTGCCAGCAGCCAAGTCGCCAGGGGGCGAGAGACCCAGTACTTC.

The rearrangement joins TRBV21-1 to TRBJ2-7; the DNA was not compared with TRBD1, the D call given in the table. TRBV21-1 is marked as a pseudogene. The CDR3 sequence is 15 residues long. The CDR3 DNA reads TGTGCCAGCAGCATCCACCGGGACAGGGGATGCGAGCAGTACTTC. The encoded protein is CASSIHRDRGCEQYF.

V and J are TRBV9 and TRBJ2-5; possibly TRBD2 for D (5 bases). Germline V gene lookup returns CDR1 SGDLS and CDR2 YYNGEE. Deletions cut 0 bases from V and 7 bases from J, with 13 bases between. This CDR3 spans 14 amino acids. CDR3 DNA: TGTGCCAGCAGCGTAGACGGGGATCCGAGGACCCAGTACTTC. Its protein is CASSVDGDPRTQYF.

This clone has just one count. The chain employs TRBV19 and TRBJ1-3; no firm D call. The germline V gene has CDR1 LNHDA and CDR2 SQIVND (reference sequence). The CDR3 is 13 amino acids. Between the trimmed V and J ends, which lost 6 bases and 2 bases, there was a span of 8 bases. The CDR3 loop is CASRFSAGNTIYF. CDR3 nucleotide sequence: TGTGCCAGTAGATTCAGTGCTGGAAACACCATATATTTT.

V usage is TRBV7-2 and J usage is TRBJ2-1; TRBD1 agrees at 7 bases. The ends lost 3 bases at V and 5 bases at J; junction bases unmatched: 7. CDR3 size: 15 residues. In germline, CDR1 is SGHTA, CDR2 FQGNSA. CDR3 nucleotides: TGTGCCAGCAGCTTTTCCGGGACAGTCAACAATGAGCAGTTCTTC. Translated: CASSFSGTVNNEQFF.

The chain joins TRBV28 to TRBJ2-1, with D possibly being TRBD2 (6 bases). This CDR3 contains 16 residues. The V gene lost 7 bases and the J gene lost 7 bases, with 23 bases spanning the gap. CDR1 and CDR2 (germline): MDHEN, SYDVKM. DNA of the CDR3: TGTGCCAGCACCCAACCGGGACTCATAAACATGAATGAGCAGTTCTTC. This codes for CASTQPGLINMNEQFF.

The V gene is TRBV7-8, the J gene TRBJ2-7; D is uncertain. Deletions cut 5 bases from V and 0 bases from J, with 8 bases between. CDR1 and CDR2 from the germline V gene are SGHVS and FQNEAQ. This CDR3 has 13 residues. The DNA of the CDR3 is TGTGCCAGCAGCCTACCTCCCTCCTACGAGCAGTACTTC. It codes for CASSLPPSYEQYF.

Here the CDR3 DNA reads TGCGCCAGCAGCCAGGACGGGGGAGGGGAACAAAACATTCAGTACTTC. Encoded protein: CASSQDGGGEQNIQYF. This sequence joins TRBV4-1 and TRBJ2-4, with TRBD2 matching 7 bases. Germline CDR1 reads MGHRA; CDR2 reads YSYEKL. The CDR3 has 16 amino acids. V gave up 3 bases and J gave up 5 bases; unmatched junction bases: 10.

The chain employs TRBV15 and TRBJ2-1, with 11 bases matching TRBD2. This CDR3 has 13 residues. Unmatched junction bases numbered 4, after V lost 3 bases and J lost 12 bases. Germline CDR1 LNHNV, CDR2 YYDKDF (reference sequence). The CDR3, as DNA: TGTGCCACCAGCAGGGATACTAGCGGGAGGCAGTTCTTC. It codes for CATSRDTSGRQFF.